This is a list of T cell receptor beta chains from one sample in a study of CD8+CD57+ T cells in acquired aplastic anemia. TCRdb itself ran the reads through MiXCR, one entry per CDR3 protein. The data contain a few hundred thousand distinct CDR3 sequences, about two thirds of them singletons. Material: sorted CD4+, CD8+, or CD8+CD57+ T cells (not recorded which) from PBMCs. These TCRs come from a human donor in good health, serving as a control. The CDR3 runs from the conserved cysteine through the conserved F or W. A D gene is named only where the DNA matches it firmly. Some rows have no size entry. The others give once, few or many, or a class for an expanded clone.

d_gene: NA
abundance: NA
j_gene: TRBJ2-7
v_gene: TRBV5-4
CDR3nt: TGTGCCAGCAGCCGGGACCGGGGGACATCCTACGAGCAGTACTTC
CDR3aa: CASSRDRGTSYEQYF

d_gene: TRBD1
abundance: NA
j_gene: TRBJ1-6
v_gene: TRBV11-2
CDR3nt: TGTGCCAGCAGCTTAGCGTGGGACAGAAATTCACCCCTCCACTTT
CDR3aa: CASSLAWDRNSPLHF

d_gene: NA
abundance: NA
j_gene: TRBJ2-7
v_gene: TRBV15
CDR3nt: TGTGCCACCAGCAGGGTAACCGGCGAGCAGTACTTC
CDR3aa: CATSRVTGEQYF

d_gene: NA
abundance: NA
j_gene: TRBJ1-1
v_gene: TRBV20-1
CDR3nt: TGCAGTGCTAGAGACAGAGTGAACACTGAAGCTTTCTTT
CDR3aa: CSARDRVNTEAFF

d_gene: NA
abundance: many
j_gene: TRBJ2-1
v_gene: TRBV7-2
CDR3nt: TGTGCCAGCAGCTTAGACAGAGACAATGAGCAGTTCTTC
CDR3aa: CASSLDRDNEQFF

d_gene: TRBD1
abundance: once
j_gene: TRBJ1-2
v_gene: TRBV6-6
CDR3nt: TGTGCCAGCAGCCAACGCCGGGACAGGGCTGGCTACACCTTC
CDR3aa: CASSQRRDRAGYTF

d_gene: TRBD1
abundance: many
j_gene: TRBJ2-7
v_gene: TRBV3-1
CDR3nt: TGTGCCAGCAGCCAAGAACAGGGGTTCGCCTACGAGCAGTACTTC
CDR3aa: CASSQEQGFAYEQYF

d_gene: NA
abundance: NA
j_gene: TRBJ1-6
v_gene: TRBV7-6
CDR3nt: TGTGCCAGCGGACCGGCAGGGAGACGGGGCAGATCCCCACTCCACTTT
CDR3aa: CASGPAGRRGRSPLHF

d_gene: NA
abundance: NA
j_gene: TRBJ1-1
v_gene: TRBV6-1
CDR3nt: TGTGCCAGCAGTGAACAAGGTGTGAACACTGAAGCTTTCTTT
CDR3aa: CASSEQGVNTEAFF

d_gene: NA
abundance: NA
j_gene: TRBJ2-3
v_gene: TRBV5-1
CDR3nt: TGCGCCAGCACCGACTCAGGGTCCACAGATACGCAGTATTTT
CDR3aa: CASTDSGSTDTQYF

d_gene: NA
abundance: many
j_gene: TRBJ2-3
v_gene: TRBV19
CDR3nt: TGTGCCAGTAGTATAGGGGATACGCAGTATTTT
CDR3aa: CASSIGDTQYF

d_gene: NA
abundance: many
j_gene: TRBJ2-3
v_gene: TRBV11-2
CDR3nt: TGTGCCAGCAGCGCGCATGGGGCCCACACAGATACGCAGTATTTT
CDR3aa: CASSAHGAHTDTQYF

d_gene: NA
abundance: NA
j_gene: TRBJ1-2
v_gene: TRBV7-9
CDR3nt: TGTGCCAGCAGCTTAGACAGTCGGTATGGCTACACCTTC
CDR3aa: CASSLDSRYGYTF

d_gene: NA
abundance: once
j_gene: TRBJ2-3
v_gene: TRBV7-3
CDR3nt: TGTGCCAGCAGCCCAATTCGGGGGGCTGGGTCAGATACGCAGTATTTT
CDR3aa: CASSPIRGAGSDTQYF

d_gene: NA
abundance: few
j_gene: TRBJ1-5
v_gene: TRBV10-2
CDR3nt: TGCGCCAGCAGTGCGGGTATCGGCAATCAGCCCCAGCATTTT
CDR3aa: CASSAGIGNQPQHF

d_gene: NA
abundance: NA
j_gene: TRBJ1-2
v_gene: TRBV7-2
CDR3nt: TGCGCCAGCAGCCCAGTGTGGGGATCCAACTATGGCTACACCTTC
CDR3aa: CASSPVWGSNYGYTF

d_gene: NA
abundance: NA
j_gene: TRBJ2-7
v_gene: TRBV5-1
CDR3nt: TGCGCCAGCAGCTCGGACGGCTCCTACGAGCAGTACTTC
CDR3aa: CASSSDGSYEQYF

d_gene: TRBD2
abundance: NA
j_gene: TRBJ2-7
v_gene: TRBV3-1
CDR3nt: TGTGCCAGCAGCCAAGAGACGCCGGGGGGGCCGGGGGAGCAGTACTTC
CDR3aa: CASSQETPGGPGEQYF

d_gene: NA
abundance: NA
j_gene: TRBJ1-1
v_gene: TRBV2
CDR3nt: TGTGCCAGCAGCTTGAATCGCAGGTGTAACACTGAAGCTTTCTTT
CDR3aa: CASSLNRRCNTEAFF

d_gene: NA
abundance: many
j_gene: TRBJ2-5
v_gene: TRBV7-3
CDR3nt: TGTGCCAGCAGCTTAGTAACGCCGGTGGAGACCCAGTACTTC
CDR3aa: CASSLVTPVETQYF